This TCR beta chain was sequenced for a study of blood T cell repertoires in COVID-19. Clones were read by immunoSEQ multiplex PCR, and TCRdb kept only the in-frame ones, dropping some. The sample contains about 220,000 clones, 65% to 90% of which appear only once. The TCR sequence derives from a man between 45 and 60 years old with active or convalescent COVID-19. The sample consisted of peripheral blood.

The CDR3 reads CASSSRGRRLSGELFF. CDR3 bases: TGTGCCAGCAGTTCCAGGGGGCGCCGATTGTCCGGGGAGCTGTTTTTT. The rearrangement links TRBV6-2 or TRBV6-3 to TRBJ2-2, with TRBD1 matching over 8 bases. CDR1 and CDR2 from the germline V gene are MNHEY and SVGEGT. The CDR3 consists of 16 residues. Trimming removed 4 bases from V and 6 bases from J; junction bases left unmatched: 10.